This T cell receptor (beta chain) stems from a study of shared clonotypes between healthy human individuals. Findings and limits, study-wide: On the whole, naive subsets had larger estimated richness than memory subsets had.

Note on this clone: Its target is not known. This CDR3 is also generated by other DNA sequences in the sample.

The assay was carried out at the deep level. Sequencing used immunoSEQ multiplex PCR; TCRdb keeps in-frame clones, though not all of them. The sample has around 600,000 clones, approximately 97% seen once; the top ten hold approximately 0.057%. The sequence was collected from a woman aged 25 to 39 in good health. The specimen sequenced was naive CD4+ T cells sorted from blood. Documented subset: CD45RA+ positively selected.

This CDR3 is CASSYGGTGTDTQYF. The CDR3 coding sequence is TGTGCCAGCAGCTACGGCGGGACAGGCACAGATACGCAGTATTTT. V usage is TRBV6-5 and J usage is TRBJ2-3; D possibly corresponds to TRBD1 (7 bases). Germline CDR1 is MNHEY and CDR2 is SVGAGI. The CDR3 is 15 amino acids. Trimming left V 6 bases short and J 1 base short, with 14 bases between.